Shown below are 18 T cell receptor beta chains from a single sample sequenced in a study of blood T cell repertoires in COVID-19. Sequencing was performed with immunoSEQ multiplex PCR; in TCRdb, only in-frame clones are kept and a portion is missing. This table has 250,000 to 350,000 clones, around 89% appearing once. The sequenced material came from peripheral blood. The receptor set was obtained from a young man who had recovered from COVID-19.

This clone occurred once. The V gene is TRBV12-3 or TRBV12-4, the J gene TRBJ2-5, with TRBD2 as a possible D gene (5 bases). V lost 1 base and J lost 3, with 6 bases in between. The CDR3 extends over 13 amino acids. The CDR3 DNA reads TGTGCCAGCAGTTTAGTGGGAGAAGAGACCCAGTACTTC. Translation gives CASSLVGEETQYF.

CDR3 DNA: TGCGCCAGCAGACTTCAGGGAGGTTTGGGAGAGACCCAGTACTTC. Translation gives CASRLQGGLGETQYF. The chain combines TRBV5-1 with TRBJ2-5, with D perhaps matching TRBD2 (6 bases). CDR3 length: 15 amino acids. Per the germline V gene, CDR1 is SGHRS and CDR2 is YFSETQ. With 5 bases removed from V and 4 bases from J, the gap between germline ends came to 18 bases. The full variable domain, its missing parts supplied by reference TRBV5-1 and TRBJ2-5, is KAGVTQTPRYLIKTRGQQVTLSCSPISGHRSVSWYQQTPGQGLQFLFEYFSETQRNKGNFPGRFSGRQFSNSRSEMNVSTLELGDSALYLCASRLQGGLGETQYFGPGTRLLVL.

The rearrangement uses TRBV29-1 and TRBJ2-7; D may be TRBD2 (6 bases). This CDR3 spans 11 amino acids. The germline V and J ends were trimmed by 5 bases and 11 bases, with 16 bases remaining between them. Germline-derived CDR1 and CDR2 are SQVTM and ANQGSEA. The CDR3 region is CSVLQGGDEYF. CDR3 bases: TGCAGCGTTCTTCAAGGAGGGGACGAGTACTTC.

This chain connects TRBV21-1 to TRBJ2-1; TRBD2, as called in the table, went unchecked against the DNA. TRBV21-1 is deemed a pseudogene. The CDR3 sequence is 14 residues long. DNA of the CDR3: TGTGCCAGCAGCACACTAGTCTCCTACAATGAGCAGTTCTTC. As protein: CASSTLVSYNEQFF.

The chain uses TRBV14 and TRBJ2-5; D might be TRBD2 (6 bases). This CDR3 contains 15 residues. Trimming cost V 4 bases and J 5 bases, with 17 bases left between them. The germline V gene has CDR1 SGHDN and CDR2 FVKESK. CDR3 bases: TGTGCCAGCAGCCCAAAGGCCCGGGAGCTGGAGACCCAGTACTTC. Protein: CASSPKARELETQYF.

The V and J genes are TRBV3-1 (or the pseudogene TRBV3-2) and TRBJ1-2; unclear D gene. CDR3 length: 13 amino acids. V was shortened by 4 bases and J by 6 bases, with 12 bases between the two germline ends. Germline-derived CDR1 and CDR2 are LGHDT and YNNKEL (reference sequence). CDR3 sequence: CASSRQLRDGYTF. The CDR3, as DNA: TGTGCCAGCAGCCGGCAGTTGAGGGATGGCTACACCTTC.

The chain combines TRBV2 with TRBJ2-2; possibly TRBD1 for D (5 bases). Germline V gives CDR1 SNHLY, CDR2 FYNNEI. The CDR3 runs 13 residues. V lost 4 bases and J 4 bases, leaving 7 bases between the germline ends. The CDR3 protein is CASSVTGTGELFF. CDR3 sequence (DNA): TGTGCCAGCAGTGTTACAGGCACCGGGGAGCTGTTTTTT.

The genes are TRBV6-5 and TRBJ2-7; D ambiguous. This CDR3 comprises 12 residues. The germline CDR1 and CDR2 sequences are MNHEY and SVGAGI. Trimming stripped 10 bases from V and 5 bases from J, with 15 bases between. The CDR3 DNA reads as TGTGCCACCGATCCTCTACTAAACGAGCAGTACTTC. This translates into CATDPLLNEQYF.

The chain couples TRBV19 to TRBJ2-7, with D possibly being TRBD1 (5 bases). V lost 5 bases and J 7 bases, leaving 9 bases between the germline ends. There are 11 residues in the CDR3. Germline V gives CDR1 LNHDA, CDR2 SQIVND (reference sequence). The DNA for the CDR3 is TGTGCCAGTAGTTTAAACAGGGAGCAGTACTTC. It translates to CASSLNREQYF. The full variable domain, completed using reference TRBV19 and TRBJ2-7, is DGGITQSPKYLFRKEGQNVTLSCEQNLNHDAMYWYRQDPGQGLRLIYYSQIVNDFQKGDIAEGYSVSREKKESFPLTVTSAQKNPTAFYLCASSLNREQYFGPGTRLTVT.

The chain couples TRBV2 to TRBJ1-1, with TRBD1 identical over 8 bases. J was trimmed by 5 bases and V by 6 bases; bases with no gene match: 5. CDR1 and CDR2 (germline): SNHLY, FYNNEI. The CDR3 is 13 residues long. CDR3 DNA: TGTGCCAGCAGAATGGGACAGGAGACTGAAGCTTTCTTT. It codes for CASRMGQETEAFF.

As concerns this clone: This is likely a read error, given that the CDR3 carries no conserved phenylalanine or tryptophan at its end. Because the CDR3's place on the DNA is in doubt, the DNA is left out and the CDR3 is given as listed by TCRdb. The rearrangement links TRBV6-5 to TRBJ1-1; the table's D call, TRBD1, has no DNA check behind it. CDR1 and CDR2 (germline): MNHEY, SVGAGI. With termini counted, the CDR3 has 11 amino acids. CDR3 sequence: CASSKNQDRVL.

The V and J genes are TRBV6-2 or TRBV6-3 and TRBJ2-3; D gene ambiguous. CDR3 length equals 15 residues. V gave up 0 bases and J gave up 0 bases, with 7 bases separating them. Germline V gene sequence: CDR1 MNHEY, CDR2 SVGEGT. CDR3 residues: CASSYSEQSTDTQYF. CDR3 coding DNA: TGTGCCAGCAGTTACTCGGAGCAAAGCACAGATACGCAGTATTTT.

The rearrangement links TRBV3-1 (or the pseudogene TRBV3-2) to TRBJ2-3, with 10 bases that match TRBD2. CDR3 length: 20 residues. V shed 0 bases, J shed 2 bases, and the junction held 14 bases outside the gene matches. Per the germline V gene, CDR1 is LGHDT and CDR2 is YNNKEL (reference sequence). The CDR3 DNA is TGTGCCAGCAGCCAAGAGATAGGGGCGGGGACTAGCGCTTACACAGATACGCAGTATTTT. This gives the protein CASSQEIGAGTSAYTDTQYF.

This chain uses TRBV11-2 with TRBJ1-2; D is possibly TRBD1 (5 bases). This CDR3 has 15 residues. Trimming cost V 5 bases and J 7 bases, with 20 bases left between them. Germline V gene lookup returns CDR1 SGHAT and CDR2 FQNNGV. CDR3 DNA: TGTGCCAGCAGCCCCTTTGCAGGGCCCGTGGGTGGCTACACCTTC. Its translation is CASSPFAGPVGGYTF.

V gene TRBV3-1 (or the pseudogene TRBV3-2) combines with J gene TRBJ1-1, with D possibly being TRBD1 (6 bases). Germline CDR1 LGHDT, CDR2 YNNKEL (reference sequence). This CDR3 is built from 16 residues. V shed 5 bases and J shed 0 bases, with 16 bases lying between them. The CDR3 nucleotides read TGTGCCAGCAGCGAAGGTACAGGGTCGATGAACACTGAAGCTTTCTTT. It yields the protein CASSEGTGSMNTEAFF.

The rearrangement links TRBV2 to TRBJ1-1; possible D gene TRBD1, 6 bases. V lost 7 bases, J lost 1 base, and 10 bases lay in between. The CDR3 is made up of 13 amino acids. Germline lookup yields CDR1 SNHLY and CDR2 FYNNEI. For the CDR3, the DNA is TGTGCCAGCACCTTGGGACAGAACACTGAAGCTTTCTTT. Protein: CASTLGQNTEAFF.

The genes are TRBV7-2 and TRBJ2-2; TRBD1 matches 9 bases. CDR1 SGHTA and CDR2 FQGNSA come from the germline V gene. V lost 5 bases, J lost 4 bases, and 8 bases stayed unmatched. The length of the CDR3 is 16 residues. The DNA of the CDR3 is TGTGCCAGCAGCCCCCTCCCGACAGGGGGCACCGGGGAGCTGTTTTTT. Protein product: CASSPLPTGGTGELFF. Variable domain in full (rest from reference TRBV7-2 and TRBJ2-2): GAGVSQSPSNKVTEKGKDVELRCDPISGHTALYWYRQSLGQGLEFLIYFQGNSAPDKSGLPSDRFSAERTGGSVSTLTIQRTQQEDSAVYLCASSPLPTGGTGELFFGEGSRLTVL.

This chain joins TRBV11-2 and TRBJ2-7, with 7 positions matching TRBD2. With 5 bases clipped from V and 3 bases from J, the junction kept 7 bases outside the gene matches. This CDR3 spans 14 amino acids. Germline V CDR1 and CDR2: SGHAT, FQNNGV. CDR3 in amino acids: CASSQRGSYYEQYF. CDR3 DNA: TGTGCCAGCAGCCAGCGCGGGAGTTACTACGAGCAGTACTTC.